This T cell receptor beta chain emerged from a study of T cells after yellow fever vaccination. Study background: For low cell numbers, libraries were made with SMART-Seq v4 Ultra Low Input.

V was clipped by 10 bases and J by 14 bases, with 18 bases between them. Germline CDR1 and CDR2: MNHEY and SMNVEV (reference sequence). This CDR3 comprises 11 residues. Points from the study as a whole: Researchers noted that a small share of clonotypes showed up in both CD4 and CD8 compartments. Clones that expanded after primary vaccination mostly reappeared after the booster (less than 98% CD4, about 89% CD8).

As TCR cDNA was made by 5'RACE template switching, a universal primer site and UMIs were added. TCRdb passed the 5' RACE reads through MiXCR, listing each CDR3 protein once. There are 400,000 or so distinct CDR3 sequences in the sample; more than 5.5% occur only once, and approximately 15% lies in the top ten. This clonotype showed up just a few times. Antigen unknown. The input for sequencing was PBMCs, taken 5 days after the yellow fever booster vaccination. The rearrangement joins TRBV27 to TRBJ2-1, with D possibly TRBD2 on 8 matching bases. This clonotype originated in a young man who received the YFV17D yellow fever vaccine. CDR3 DNA sequence: TGTGCCACCAGGGGGGGGACTAGAAAGTTCTTC. It is translated as CATRGGTRKFF.